These 26 T cell receptor beta chains originate from one sample sequenced in a study of blood T cell repertoires in COVID-19. The assay was immunoSEQ multiplex PCR, and TCRdb's table has in-frame clones only and misses some. The table shows about 130,000 clones, with about 70% occurring only once. Sequencing was carried out using peripheral blood. All receptors come from a man between 60 and 75 years old with acute or convalescent COVID-19.

The gene calls are TRBV12-3 or TRBV12-4 and TRBJ2-7; D unclear. Trimming shortened V by 6 bases and J by 5 bases, and 14 bases separated the two germline ends. This CDR3 comprises 13 residues. CDR3 protein: CASSLPERHEQYF. CDR3 in DNA: TGTGCCAGCAGCCTCCCAGAGCGCCACGAGCAGTACTTC.

The genes are TRBV11-3 and TRBJ2-1; 7 bases are a match to TRBD2. The CDR3 loop spans 15 amino acids. CDR1 and CDR2 from the germline V gene are SGHNT and YENEEA. J lost 4 bases, V lost 0 bases, and 3 bases had no gene match. CDR3 protein: CASSLEPRGYNEQFF. In nucleotides, the CDR3 is TGTGCCAGCAGCTTAGAACCGCGGGGGTACAATGAGCAGTTCTTC.

The J gene is TRBJ2-1, the V gene TRBV5-1, with D tentatively TRBD2 (6 bases). The CDR3 runs to 17 residues. The germline gives CDR1 SGHRS, CDR2 YFSETQ. Trimming cost V 4 bases and J 4 bases, with 21 bases left between them. The chain's CDR3 is CASSQSRRDALYNEQFF. CDR3 sequence (DNA): TGCGCCAGCAGCCAGTCACGGCGGGACGCGCTATACAATGAGCAGTTCTTC. Drawing the rest from reference TRBV5-1 and TRBJ2-1, the complete variable domain is KAGVTQTPRYLIKTRGQQVTLSCSPISGHRSVSWYQQTPGQGLQFLFEYFSETQRNKGNFPGRFSGRQFSNSRSEMNVSTLELGDSALYLCASSQSRRDALYNEQFFGPGTRLTVL.

This clone was detected only a few times. Other DNA sequences in the sample encode the same CDR3. The V gene is TRBV4-2, the J gene TRBJ2-3, with 14 bases fitting TRBD2. Germline CDR1 reads LGHNA; CDR2 reads YNFKEQ. This CDR3 has 17 amino acids. The V and J ends lost 4 bases and 0 bases, in that order; junction bases with no gene match: 3. CDR3 sequence reads: CASSLGTSGRSTDTQYF. CDR3 nucleotides: TGTGCCAGCAGCCTAGGGACTAGCGGGAGAAGCACAGATACGCAGTATTTT.

The chain links TRBV21-1 to TRBJ2-7; TRBD1 is taken as the D call from the table, unchecked against the DNA. TRBV21-1 is noted as a pseudogene. There are 16 residues in the CDR3. The CDR3 here is CAGRDRVIPSDYEQYF. The CDR3 DNA follows: TGTGCCGGCCGGGACAGGGTGATCCCCTCGGACTACGAGCAGTACTTC.

V and J are TRBV6-5 and TRBJ2-1; perhaps TRBD1 as D (6 bases). This CDR3 comprises 16 residues. Trimming took 2 bases from V and 0 from J, leaving 11 bases between them. Germline values: CDR1 MNHEY, CDR2 SVGAGI. The CDR3 nucleotides read TGTGCCAGCAGTTACCACAGGGCGAGCTCCTACAATGAGCAGTTCTTC. Translated: CASSYHRASSYNEQFF.

This clone has only one observation. V is TRBV6-1 and J is TRBJ1-5; no clear D gene. The CDR3 totals 17 residues. V was cut by 0 bases and J by 1 base, with 13 bases left in between. Per germline, CDR1 MNHNS and CDR2 SASEGT. The CDR3 here is CASSEAWLFSSNQPQHF. CDR3 sequence (DNA): TGTGCCAGCAGTGAAGCCTGGCTGTTCTCGAGCAATCAGCCCCAGCATTTT.

This chain links TRBV10-2 with TRBJ1-2; the match to TRBD1 covers 10 bases. Germline V gene data show CDR1 as WSHSY and CDR2 as SAAADI. CDR3 length equals 15 residues. The V segment lost 3 bases and the J segment 4 bases; nucleotides outside the gene matches: 5. The CDR3 bases are TGCGCCAGCAGTGACCGGGACAGGGGTCCCTATGGCTACACCTTC. It translates to CASSDRDRGPYGYTF.

This chain links TRBV6-5 with TRBJ1-2; D is undetermined. Trimming took off 3 bases at V and 4 bases at J, with 9 bases between the two ends. Germline values: CDR1 MNHEY, CDR2 SVGAGI. CDR3 length: 13 amino acids. The CDR3 reads CASSYSGFYGYTF. The CDR3, as DNA: TGTGCCAGCAGTTATTCCGGGTTCTATGGCTACACCTTC.

This clone showed up just a few times. V and J are TRBV5-1 and TRBJ2-1, with D maybe TRBD2 (6 bases). This CDR3 contains 16 residues. Trimming shortened V by 0 bases and J by 6 bases, and 16 bases separated the two germline ends. The V gene's germline CDR1 is SGHRS and CDR2 YFSETQ. The CDR3 spells CASSLVAGTLINEQFF. The CDR3 DNA reads as TGCGCCAGCAGCTTGGTCGCGGGAACCCTAATCAATGAGCAGTTCTTC.

In regard to this clone: Other DNA sequences in the same sample also yield this CDR3. V and J are TRBV15 and TRBJ1-2; TRBD1 is a possible D gene (6 bases). Between the trimmed V and J ends, which lost 1 base and 6 bases, there was a span of 9 bases. The CDR3 has 13 amino acids. CDR1 and CDR2 from the germline V gene are LNHNV and YYDKDF (reference sequence). The CDR3 sequence is CATSRAQGHGYTF. CDR3 nucleotides: TGTGCCACCAGCAGAGCTCAGGGGCATGGCTACACCTTC.

This clone appeared a single time. The chain combines TRBV24-1 with TRBJ2-1; 10 bases agree with TRBD2. This CDR3 region has 16 residues. Germline V lookup: CDR1 KGHDR, CDR2 SFDVKD. With V trimmed by 0 bases and J by 7 bases, 5 bases remained unmatched. CDR3 nucleotides: TGTGCCACCAGTGATTTGCAACTAGCGGGAAATAATGAGCAGTTCTTC. Translating gives CATSDLQLAGNNEQFF.

J is TRBJ1-1 and V is TRBV7-2; 7 bases are a match to TRBD1. The ends lost 0 bases at V and 11 bases at J; junction bases unmatched: 6. This CDR3 contains 13 residues. The germline gives CDR1 SGHTA, CDR2 FQGNSA. CDR3 amino acids: CASSLAGARGAFF. The CDR3 nucleotides are TGTGCCAGCAGCTTAGCAGGGGCCAGGGGGGCTTTCTTT.

This sequence joins TRBV11-3 and TRBJ1-2; the D is unclear. V lost 1 base and J 7 bases, leaving 13 bases between the germline ends. CDR3 size: 14 residues. CDR1 is SGHNT, CDR2 YENEEA, per germline. CDR3 sequence: CASSLAGAIGGYTF. The CDR3 DNA reads TGTGCCAGCAGCTTAGCGGGAGCCATCGGTGGCTACACCTTC. Combining the CDR3 with reference TRBV11-3 and TRBJ1-2 gives the whole variable domain EAGVVQSPRYKIIEKKQPVAFWCNPISGHNTLYWYLQNLGQGPELLIRYENEEAVDDSQLPKDRFSAERLKGVDSTLKIQPAELGDSAVYLCASSLAGAIGGYTFGSGTRLTVV.

The chain joins TRBV11-2 to TRBJ2-6, with no clear D. The CDR3 totals 17 residues. In germline, CDR1 is SGHAT, CDR2 FQNNGV. Trimming cost V 1 base and J 0 bases, with 10 bases left between them. Here the CDR3 reads CASSLGSSSSGANVLTF. Written as DNA, the CDR3 is TGTGCCAGCAGCTTAGGCTCCTCCAGCTCTGGGGCCAACGTCCTGACTTTC.

This chain connects TRBV4-1 to TRBJ1-2; TRBD1 is a possible D gene (6 bases). V was cut by 0 bases and J by 4 bases, with 15 bases left in between. This CDR3 is 16 amino acids long. Germline loops: CDR1 MGHRA, CDR2 YSYEKL. The DNA of the CDR3 is TGCGCCAGCAGCCAAGAGATAGCAGGGGTAACCTATGGCTACACCTTC. It codes for CASSQEIAGVTYGYTF.

J is TRBJ2-5 and V is TRBV20-1; 10 bases map to TRBD2. Trimming at V came to 3 bases and at J to 1 base, leaving 8 bases not matched to a gene. This CDR3 has 16 residues. In germline, CDR1 is DFQATT, CDR2 SNEGSKA (reference sequence). The CDR3 DNA sequence: TGCAGTGCTAGTTACTTAGCGGGGGGACCCCAAGAGACCCAGTACTTC. Translating it yields CSASYLAGGPQETQYF.

V gene TRBV15 combines with J gene TRBJ2-1; 8 nucleotides align to TRBD1. V lost 5 bases to trimming and J lost 1 base; unmatched junction nucleotides: 4. The CDR3 runs 15 residues. In germline, CDR1 is LNHNV, CDR2 YYDKDF (reference sequence). In nucleotides, the CDR3 is TGTGCCACCAGCGGGGGACAGGAATCCTACAATGAGCAGTTCTTC. Its translation: CATSGGQESYNEQFF. Using reference TRBV15 and TRBJ2-1 for the parts outside the CDR3, the full variable domain is DAMVIQNPRYQVTQFGKPVTLSCSQTLNHNVMYWYQQKSSQAPKLLFHYYDKDFNNEADTPDNFQSRRPNTSFCFLDIRSPGLGDTAMYLCATSGGQESYNEQFFGPGTRLTVL.

In this sample, this clone turned up a few times. V and J are TRBV10-2 and TRBJ2-1; possible D gene TRBD1, 6 bases. V was cut by 6 bases and J by 4 bases, with 10 bases left in between. The germline V gene has CDR1 WSHSY and CDR2 SAAADI. The CDR3 is 13 residues long. DNA for the CDR3: TGCGCCAGCAGCGCTAGGGGGTACAATGAGCAGTTCTTC. Protein product: CASSARGYNEQFF.

This chain connects TRBV27 to TRBJ1-1; tentative D call: TRBD1 (6 bases). The V and J ends lost 2 bases and 1 base respectively, with 23 bases between them. Germline-derived CDR1 and CDR2 are MNHEY and SMNVEV (reference sequence). The CDR3 sequence is 19 residues long. The CDR3 spells CASSLGRGGTTFTNTEAFF. The CDR3 coding sequence is TGTGCCAGCAGTTTAGGTAGGGGGGGAACTACCTTCACGAACACTGAAGCTTTCTTT.

J is TRBJ1-5 and V is TRBV30, with TRBD1 identical over 7 bases. The CDR3 spans 14 residues. Per germline, CDR1 GTSNPN and CDR2 SVGIG (reference sequence). With 0 bases clipped from V and 4 bases from J, the junction kept 3 bases outside the gene matches. The DNA of the CDR3 is TGTGCCTGGAGTGTTTGGGACAGAAATCAGCCCCAGCATTTT. Translating it yields CAWSVWDRNQPQHF.

CDR3 sequence (DNA): TGTGCCACCGGTCCGAAGGGACTAGGATCCTACAATGAGCAGTTCTTC. Translating it yields CATGPKGLGSYNEQFF. V usage is TRBV24-1 and J usage is TRBJ2-1; 8 bases map to TRBD2. CDR3 size: 16 residues. Germline CDR1 is KGHDR and CDR2 is SFDVKD. Trimming removed 9 bases from V and 1 base from J; junction bases left unmatched: 10.

The chain has TRBV9 and TRBJ2-1, with 12 bases identical to TRBD2. V dropped 3 bases and J dropped 4; count of bases not matched to a gene: 11. Germline V gene sequence: CDR1 SGDLS, CDR2 YYNGEE. The CDR3 consists of 18 residues. In nucleotides, the CDR3 is TGTGCCAGCAGCGAGGGGGCTCCGGGACTAGCGGGTTACAATGAGCAGTTCTTC. Residues: CASSEGAPGLAGYNEQFF.

The chain is built from TRBV5-4 and TRBJ2-7, with 8 bases identical to TRBD2. V trimming: 3 bases; J trimming: 2 bases; junction bases outside the gene matches: 7. The CDR3 loop spans 15 amino acids. The germline gives CDR1 SGHNT, CDR2 YYREEE (reference sequence). CDR3 sequence (DNA): TGTGCCAGCAGCTCCGGGGGGGCCTTAACCTACGAGCAGTACTTC. Amino acid sequence: CASSSGGALTYEQYF.

Of note for this clone: A much larger clone differs from this one at a single base, so this may be a read error. Within the sample, other DNA sequences also encode this same CDR3. The chain recombines TRBV12-3 or TRBV12-4 with TRBJ1-5; TRBD1 agrees at 8 bases. The CDR3 runs 13 residues. V lost 5 bases to trimming and J lost 7 bases; unmatched junction nucleotides: 4. The CDR3 bases are TGTGCCAGCAGTGGACAGGGACGACAGCCCCAGCATTTT. Residues: CASSGQGRQPQHF.

The chain uses TRBV11-3 and TRBJ2-1; 8 bases match TRBD2. This CDR3 is built from 16 residues. Germline-derived CDR1 and CDR2 are SGHNT and YENEEA. With 4 bases clipped from V and 0 bases from J, the junction kept 5 bases outside the gene matches. Here the CDR3 DNA reads TGTGCCAGCAGCTCTAGCGGGCCGAACTCCTACAATGAGCAGTTCTTC. This translates into CASSSSGPNSYNEQFF.